Listed below are T cell receptor beta chains from one sample, sequenced in a study of shared clonotypes between healthy human individuals. Generated by immunoSEQ multiplex PCR, the TCRdb table keeps only in-frame clones and is missing some. Among about 1.5 million clones listed, roughly 96% were seen once. The sample was naive CD4+ T cells sorted from blood. The receptors here all came from a man younger than 45 in good health. Both conserved end residues are trimmed from each CDR3. Clone size is not always given. Where it is, it says once, few, many or a class for expanded clones.

abundance | v_gene | CDR3aa
. | TRBV5-4 | ASSLQGSNQPQH
. | TRBV6-5 | ASSSPGGGYT
. | TRBV5-1 | ASSLAHRGSYEQY
. | TRBV5-1 | ASGRGGEQY
. | TRBV5-1 | ASSNTDTQY
. | TRBV28 | ASSPPGILEQY
. | TRBV30 | AWSHSLTDTQY
. | TRBV5-1 | ASSVDRGSIAEAF
. | TRBV6-1 | ASSHPDRVETQY
. | TRBV5-5 | ASSFTRTNTEAF
. | TRBV4-1 | ASSQVGRGAKNIQY
. | TRBV29-1 | SGSKAQGGNTEAF
. | TRBV28 | ASSLTGSNTGELF
once | TRBV4-1 | ASSGREAAYNEQF
. | TRBV7-6 | ASGHPNTGELF
. | TRBV6-6 | ASSSQGAIGELF
. | TRBV25-1 | ASSEPGINYEQY
. | TRBV11-2 | ASSLFAMGDSGNTIY
. | TRBV18 | ASSVNTGGEVEKLF
. | TRBV5-6 | ASSIPSGSTDTQY
once | TRBV28 | ASSPPGRTSSYEQY
. | TRBV6-1 | ASSEGWARETQY
. | TRBV27 | ASSLLPYHGDQPQH
once | TRBV11-2 | ASSLSGRAPGELF
. | TRBV10-1 | ASRGSSANEQF
once | TRBV5-1 | ASSLSPPNTGELF
. | TRBV2 | ASRGTSGSYEQY
. | TRBV7-3 | ASSLLPGVGGTDTQY
. | TRBV4-1 | ASSQDLGNQPQH
. | TRBV5-8 | ASTLPVFSLSTH
. | TRBV18 | ASSPQQGSTGELF
. | TRBV5-1 | ASRVQGSYNEQF
once | TRBV28 | ASSLGGGVGTEAF
. | TRBV28 | ASSGDVYEQY
. | TRBV27 | ASISLGGAAVYEQY
. | TRBV28 | ASSGGGEASYEQY
once | TRBV5-4 | ASSSPGSSTDTQY
. | TRBV6-1 | ASKDRVYYEQY
. | TRBV5-1 | ASSLVGRVDQPQH
. | TRBV7-3 | ASSLWASGIYEQY
. | TRBV19 | ASSRASGSDYEQY
. | TRBV7-8 | ASSKLGAYEQY
. | TRBV11-3 | ASSFDRSTDTQY
few | TRBV28 | ASSEPGPGEKLF
. | TRBV7-9 | ASSALGNEQF
. | TRBV6-1 | ASNGESTDTQY
. | TRBV19 | ASRRLAGNYEQY
. | TRBV29-1 | TVTELQRSKNEQF